The entry below gives a single T cell receptor beta chain sequence along with its context. Its antigen is unidentified. Trimming stripped 5 bases from V and 8 bases from J, with 18 bases between. The CDR3 sequence is 15 residues long. Per the germline V gene, CDR1 is MGHRA and CDR2 is YSYEKL. The source of the sample is a study of cytomegalovirus exposure and HLA in healthy donors. Findings and caveats of the study: A reported reduction in N-insertions relative to the approximately 670-donor mean was seen in an Asian-associated ancestry cluster in a later analysis.

The PCR was carried out with 60 Vbeta primers and 13 Jbeta primers. Profiling relied on immunoSEQ multiplex PCR, and the TCRdb table lists in-frame clones only, not all of them. The data show some 84,000 clones, and the top ten clones hold less than 0.6%. The source is a man in his forties or fifties in good health and CMV-seronegative. The chain recombines TRBV4-1 with TRBJ2-2; TRBD1 might be the D (6 bases). Source material: PBMCs. The CDR3 sequence is CASSFTGSEGGELFF. CDR3 nucleotides: TGCGCCAGCAGCTTTACAGGGTCCGAGGGGGGGGAGCTGTTTTTT.